What follows describes a single T cell receptor (beta chain). What it binds is not known. Germline V gene data show CDR1 as SGHTA and CDR2 as FQGNSA. The CDR3 contains 11 residues. The V end lost 5 bases, the J end lost 9 bases, and 7 bases lay between the germline ends. The data belong to a study of CD4 T cell repertoires in COVID-19. Whole-study context: After approximately nine days of IL-2 expansion, CFSE-low cells were relabeled and restimulated with other coronavirus spikes.

These memory T cells were uncultured and sequenced directly after ex vivo isolation. Here immunoSEQ multiplex PCR was the method, and the copy in TCRdb shows in-frame clones only, minus some. Of fewer than 25,000 clones in the sample, roughly 92% were seen once. Study outcomes and limitations: Two or all three memory subsets shared several highly expanded SARS-CoV-2-reactive clonotypes. In SARS-CoV and/or HKU1 spike cultures, between roughly 6.5 and 26% of SARS-CoV-2 clonotypes reappeared.

This TCR derives from a human donor who had COVID-19. Sequenced material: circulating follicular helper CD4+ T cells (cTfh) from blood, taken before the COVID-19 pandemic. J is TRBJ2-2 and V is TRBV7-2; D not certain. The CDR3 DNA sequence: TGTGCCAGCAGCCCCTCCTGGGAGCTGTTTTTT. This gives the protein CASSPSWELFF.